These T cell receptor beta chains were read from a single sample in a study of T-cell memory formation after mild COVID-19. TCRdb reprocessed the 5' RACE reads via MiXCR and lists one record per CDR3 protein. The sample holds 450,000 or so distinct CDR3 sequences; approximately 25% are singletons and the top ten take around 13%. Sequencing used PBMCs or a T cell subset sorted from them (not recorded which). The receptors stem from an adult woman who had mild COVID-19 (a few samples of this study predate the infection). Cell type and time point are not known. CDR3s include the opening cysteine and the closing phenylalanine or tryptophan. Fields, in order: V gene, J gene, D gene, clone size, CDR3 protein, CDR3 DNA. A D gene is named only where the DNA matches it firmly. The size field is filled for only some rows; it gives once, few, many or a size class.

>TRBV7-2|TRBJ2-7|TRBD2|few
CASSLVGLGYEQYF
TGTGCCAGCAGCTTAGTTGGACTAGGGTACGAGCAGTACTTC
>TRBV15|TRBJ2-5|TRBD1|few
CATSRDTRGLQETQYF
TGTGCCACCAGCAGAGATACCAGGGGGCTACAAGAGACCCAGTACTTC
>TRBV9|TRBJ2-3|.|.
CASSELRTDTQYF
TGTGCCAGCAGCGAGTTGCGCACAGATACGCAGTATTTT
>TRBV20-1|TRBJ2-2|.|.
CSARRRGELFF
TGCAGTGCTAGAAGACGCGGGGAGCTGTTTTTT
>TRBV30|TRBJ2-1|.|few
CAWSVSKISSYNEQFF
TGTGCCTGGAGTGTATCCAAGATAAGCTCCTACAATGAGCAGTTCTTC
>TRBV5-1|TRBJ2-3|.|few
CASSLNSGGKLDTQYF
TGCGCCAGCAGCTTGAATTCTGGGGGAAAATTAGATACGCAGTATTTT
>TRBV6-1|TRBJ1-2|.|.
CASSYGQNYGYTF
TGTGCCAGCAGTTACGGACAGAACTATGGCTACACCTTC
>TRBV13|TRBJ2-1|.|.
CASSPGYGNEQFF
TGTGCCAGCAGCCCCGGCTACGGCAATGAGCAGTTCTTC
>TRBV10-3|TRBJ2-2|TRBD2|.
CAIRDGLAGASNTGELFF
TGTGCCATCAGGGATGGACTAGCGGGAGCTTCGAACACCGGGGAGCTGTTTTTT
>TRBV9|TRBJ2-1|TRBD1|.
CASSSLRGSSYNEQFF
TGTGCCAGCAGCTCACTCAGGGGGAGCTCCTACAATGAGCAGTTCTTC
>TRBV27|TRBJ1-4|.|.
CASSTTVTNEKLFF
TGTGCCAGCAGTACGACGGTAACTAATGAAAAACTGTTTTTT
>TRBV12-3/TRBV12-4|TRBJ1-5|.|few
CASSFLGGNQPQHF
TGTGCCAGCAGTTTCCTGGGCGGGAATCAGCCCCAGCATTTT
>TRBV7-9|TRBJ2-3|.|many
CASSLGGGGTDTQYF
TGTGCTAGCAGCTTAGGAGGCGGAGGCACAGATACGCAGTATTTT
>TRBV5-6|TRBJ2-7|TRBD1|.
CASSSKGQGSRYEQYF
TGTGCCAGCAGCTCTAAAGGACAGGGGTCCCGCTACGAGCAGTACTTC
>TRBV5-1|TRBJ2-7|.|.
CASSLVLSSWQGYEQYF
TGCGCCAGCAGCTTGGTATTATCGTCGTGGCAGGGCTACGAGCAGTACTTC
>TRBV10-3|TRBJ1-2|.|.
CAISVDPDDYGYTF
TGTGCCATCAGTGTCGACCCGGATGACTATGGCTACACCTTC
>TRBV7-9|TRBJ1-1|TRBD1|.
CASNIGQGKNTEAFF
TGTGCCAGCAACATAGGACAGGGTAAGAACACTGAAGCTTTCTTT
>TRBV4-1|TRBJ1-1|TRBD1|.
CASSPRTGGGTEAFF
TGCGCCAGCAGCCCACGGACAGGGGGTGGGACTGAAGCTTTCTTT
>TRBV24-1|TRBJ2-5|.|.
CATSDRKGQYQETQYF
TGTGCCACCAGTGATCGGAAGGGGCAGTACCAAGAGACCCAGTACTTC
>TRBV20-1|TRBJ2-4|.|.
CSASLFPGAGIQYF
TGCAGTGCTAGCCTTTTCCCAGGGGCGGGCATTCAGTACTTC
>TRBV4-1|TRBJ2-7|.|few
CASSQVGRLARYEQYF
TGCGCCAGCAGCCAAGTAGGCCGGCTTGCCCGCTACGAGCAGTACTTC
>TRBV7-6|TRBJ1-6|.|.
CASRAAGSPLHF
TGTGCCAGCAGAGCGGCTGGTTCACCCCTCCACTTT
>TRBV2|TRBJ2-1|.|few
CASSGGGLPQFF
TGTGCCAGCAGCGGCGGGGGCCTCCCGCAGTTCTTC
>TRBV29-1|TRBJ2-3|.|.
CSVVLVGPDTQYF
TGCAGCGTTGTATTAGTGGGGCCGGATACGCAGTATTTT
>TRBV6-2/TRBV6-3|TRBJ2-2|.|few
CASSYGGGELFF
TGTGCCAGCAGTTACGGAGGCGGGGAGCTGTTTTTT
>TRBV29-1|TRBJ2-5|.|.
CSVGKGSTQYF
TGCAGCGTTGGTAAGGGGTCGACCCAGTACTTC
>TRBV12-5|TRBJ2-4|.|.
CANETDLAKNIQYF
TGTGCTAACGAGACAGACCTAGCCAAAAACATTCAGTACTTC
>TRBV7-6|TRBJ1-6|.|.
CASSSGPGQYNSPLHF
TGTGCCAGCAGCTCGGGGCCGGGACAATATAATTCACCCCTCCACTTT
>TRBV30|TRBJ2-3|.|.
CAWSAIGASTDTQYF
TGTGCCTGGAGTGCTATAGGGGCGAGCACAGATACGCAGTATTTT
>TRBV7-2|TRBJ1-2|TRBD1|few
CASSLALQGAGGYTF
TGTGCCAGCAGCTTAGCCTTACAGGGGGCGGGTGGCTACACCTTC
>TRBV10-3|TRBJ1-1|.|.
CAISEGLTNTEAFF
TGTGCCATCAGTGAGGGACTTACGAACACTGAAGCTTTCTTT
>TRBV5-1|TRBJ1-5|.|.
CASSTWGDSNQPQHF
TGCGCCAGCTCAACATGGGGGGATAGCAATCAGCCCCAGCATTTT
>TRBV7-3|TRBJ1-5|TRBD1|.
CASSPFGTGGGNQPQHF
TGTGCCAGCAGCCCTTTCGGGACAGGGGGCGGGAATCAGCCCCAGCATTTT
>TRBV7-9|TRBJ2-1|.|.
CASNDRSPYNEQFF
TGTGCCAGCAACGACAGGTCCCCGTACAATGAGCAGTTCTTC